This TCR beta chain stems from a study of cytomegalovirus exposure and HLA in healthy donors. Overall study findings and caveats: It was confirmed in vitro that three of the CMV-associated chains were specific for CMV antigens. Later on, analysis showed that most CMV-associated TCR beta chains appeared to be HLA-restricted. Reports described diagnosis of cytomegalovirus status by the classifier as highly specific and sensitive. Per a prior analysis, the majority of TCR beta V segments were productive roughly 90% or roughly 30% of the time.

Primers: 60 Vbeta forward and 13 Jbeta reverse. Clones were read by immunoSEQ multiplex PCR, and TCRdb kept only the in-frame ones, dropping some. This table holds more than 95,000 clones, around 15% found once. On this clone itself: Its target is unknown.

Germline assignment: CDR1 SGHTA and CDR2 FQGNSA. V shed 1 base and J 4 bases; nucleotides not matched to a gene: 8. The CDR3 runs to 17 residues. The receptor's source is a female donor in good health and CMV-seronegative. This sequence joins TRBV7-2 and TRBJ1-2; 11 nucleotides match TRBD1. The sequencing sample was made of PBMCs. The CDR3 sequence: CASSLDVRTGGIYGYTF. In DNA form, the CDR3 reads TGTGCCAGCAGCTTAGATGTCCGGACAGGGGGCATCTATGGCTACACCTTC.